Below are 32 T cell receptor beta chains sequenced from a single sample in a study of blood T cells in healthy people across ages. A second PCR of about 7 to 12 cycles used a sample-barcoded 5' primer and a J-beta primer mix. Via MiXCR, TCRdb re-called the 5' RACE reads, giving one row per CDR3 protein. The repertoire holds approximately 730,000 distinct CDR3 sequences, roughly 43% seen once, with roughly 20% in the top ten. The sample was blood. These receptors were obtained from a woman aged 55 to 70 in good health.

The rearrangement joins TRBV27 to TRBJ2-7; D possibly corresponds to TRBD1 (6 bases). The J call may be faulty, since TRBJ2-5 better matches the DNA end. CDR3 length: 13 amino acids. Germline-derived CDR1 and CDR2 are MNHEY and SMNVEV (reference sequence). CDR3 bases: TGTGCCAGCAGTAACCAACAGGGAGAGACCCAGTACTTC. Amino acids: CASSNQQGETQYF.

DNA for the CDR3: TGTGCCAGCAGTTCCGCCGGGCTAGCGATAAACATTCAGTACTTC. Translated: CASSSAGLAINIQYF. The gene calls are TRBV6-2 or TRBV6-3 and TRBJ2-4; possibly TRBD2 for D (6 bases). Germline values: CDR1 MNHEY, CDR2 SVGEGT. V was trimmed by 4 bases and J by 6 bases, leaving 16 bases between them. CDR3 length: 15 residues.

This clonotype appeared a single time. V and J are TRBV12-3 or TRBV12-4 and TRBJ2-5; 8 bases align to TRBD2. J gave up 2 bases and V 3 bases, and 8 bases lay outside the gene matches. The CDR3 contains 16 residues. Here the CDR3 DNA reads TGTGCCAGCAGTTTGACAACTAGCGGAGGGCAAGAGACCCAGTACTTC. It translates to CASSLTTSGGQETQYF.

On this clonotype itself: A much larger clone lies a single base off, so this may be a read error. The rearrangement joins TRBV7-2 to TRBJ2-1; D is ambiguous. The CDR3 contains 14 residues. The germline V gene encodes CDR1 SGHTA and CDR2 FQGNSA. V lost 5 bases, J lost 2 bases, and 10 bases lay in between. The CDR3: CASSVDHTYNEQFF. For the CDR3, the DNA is TGTGCCAGCAGCGTAGACCATACCTACAATGAGCAGTTCTTC. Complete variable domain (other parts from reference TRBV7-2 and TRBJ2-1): GAGVSQSPSNKVTEKGKDVELRCDPISGHTALYWYRQSLGQGLEFLIYFQGNSAPDKSGLPSDRFSAERTGGSVSTLTIQRTQQEDSAVYLCASSVDHTYNEQFFGPGTRLTVL.

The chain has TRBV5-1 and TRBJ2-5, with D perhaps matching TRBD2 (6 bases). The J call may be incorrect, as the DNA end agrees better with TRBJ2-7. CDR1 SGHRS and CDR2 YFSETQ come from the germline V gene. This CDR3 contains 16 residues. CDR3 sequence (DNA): TGCGCCAGCAGCTTGGCGGGACTTCAAACAATTTACGAGCAGTACTTC. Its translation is CASSLAGLQTIYEQYF.

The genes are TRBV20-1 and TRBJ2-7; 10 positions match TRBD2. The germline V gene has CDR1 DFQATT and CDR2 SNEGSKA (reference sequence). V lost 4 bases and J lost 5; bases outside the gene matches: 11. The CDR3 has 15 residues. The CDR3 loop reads CSAKPGSGRGDEQYF. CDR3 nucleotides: TGCAGTGCTAAGCCCGGAAGCGGGAGGGGCGACGAGCAGTACTTC.

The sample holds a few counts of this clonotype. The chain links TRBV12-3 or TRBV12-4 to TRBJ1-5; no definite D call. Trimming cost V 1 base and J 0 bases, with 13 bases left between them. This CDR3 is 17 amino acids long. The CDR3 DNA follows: TGTGCCAGCAGTTTAGTTTGGGCACCCTATAGCAATCAGCCCCAGCATTTT. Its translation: CASSLVWAPYSNQPQHF.

The CDR3 sequence: CASRGGTGVPYNEQFF. The CDR3, as DNA: TGTGCCAGCAGGGGAGGGACAGGGGTTCCCTACAATGAGCAGTTCTTC. This sequence joins TRBV7-9 and TRBJ2-1, with 10 bases identical to TRBD1. This CDR3 is built from 16 residues. V trimming: 6 bases; J trimming: 2 bases; junction bases outside the gene matches: 7. Germline CDR1 SEHNR, CDR2 FQNEAQ (reference sequence).

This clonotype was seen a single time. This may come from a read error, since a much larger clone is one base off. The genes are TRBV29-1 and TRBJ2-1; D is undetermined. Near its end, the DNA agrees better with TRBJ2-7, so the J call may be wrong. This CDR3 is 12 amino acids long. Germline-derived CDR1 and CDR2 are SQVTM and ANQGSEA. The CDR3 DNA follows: TGCAGCGTTGAAGCCACAGACTACGAGCAGTACTTC. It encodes CSVEATDYEQYF.

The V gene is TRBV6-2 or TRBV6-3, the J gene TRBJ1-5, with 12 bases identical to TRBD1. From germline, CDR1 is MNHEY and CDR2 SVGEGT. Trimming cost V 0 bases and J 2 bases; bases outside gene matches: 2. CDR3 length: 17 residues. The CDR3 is CASSYSGQGAGNQPQHF. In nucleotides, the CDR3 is TGTGCCAGCAGTTACTCGGGACAGGGGGCCGGCAATCAGCCCCAGCATTTT.

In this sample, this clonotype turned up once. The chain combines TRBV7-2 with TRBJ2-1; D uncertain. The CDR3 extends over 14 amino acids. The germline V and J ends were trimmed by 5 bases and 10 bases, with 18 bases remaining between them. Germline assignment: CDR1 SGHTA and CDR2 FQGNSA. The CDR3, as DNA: TGTGCCAGCAGCCGACGGGTCGGCGCTGTGGAGCAGTTCTTC. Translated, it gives CASSRRVGAVEQFF.

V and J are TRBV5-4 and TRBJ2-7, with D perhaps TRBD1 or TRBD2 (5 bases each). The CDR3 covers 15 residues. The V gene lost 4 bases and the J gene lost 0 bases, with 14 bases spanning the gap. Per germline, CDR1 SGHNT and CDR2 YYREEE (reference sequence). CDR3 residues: CASSPGQGTSYEQYF. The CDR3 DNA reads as TGTGCCAGCAGCCCGGGGCAGGGTACCTCCTACGAGCAGTACTTC.

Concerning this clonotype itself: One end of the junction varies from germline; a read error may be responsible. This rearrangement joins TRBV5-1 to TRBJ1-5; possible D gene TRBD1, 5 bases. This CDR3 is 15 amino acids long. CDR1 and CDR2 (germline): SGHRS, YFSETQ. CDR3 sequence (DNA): TGCGCCAGCAGCTCCACCGGGACGGTCGATCAGCCCCAGCAGTTT. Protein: CASSSTGTVDQPQQF.

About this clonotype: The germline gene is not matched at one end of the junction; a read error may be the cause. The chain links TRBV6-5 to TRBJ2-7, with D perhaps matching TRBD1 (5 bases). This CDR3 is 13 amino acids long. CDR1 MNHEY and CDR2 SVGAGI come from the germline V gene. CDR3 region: CASSPGFGYGQYF. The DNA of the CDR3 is TGTGCCAGCAGCCCAGGGTTCGGGTACGGGCAGTACTTC.

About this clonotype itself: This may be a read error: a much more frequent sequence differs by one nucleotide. The DNA of the CDR3 is TGTGTCAGCAGCCCCCCTGCGGGCGGGAGACGGGATGAGCAGTTCTTC. This sequence encodes CVSSPPAGGRRDEQFF. The chain employs TRBV28 and TRBJ2-1, with 7 positions matching TRBD2. There are 16 residues in the CDR3. Germline values: CDR1 MDHEN, CDR2 SYDVKM.

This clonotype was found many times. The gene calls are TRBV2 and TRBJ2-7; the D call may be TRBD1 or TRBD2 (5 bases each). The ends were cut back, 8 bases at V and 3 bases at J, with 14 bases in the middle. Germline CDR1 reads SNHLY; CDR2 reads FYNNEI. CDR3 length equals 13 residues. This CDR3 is CASLRDRYYEQYF. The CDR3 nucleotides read TGTGCCAGCCTCCGGGACCGATACTACGAGCAGTACTTC.

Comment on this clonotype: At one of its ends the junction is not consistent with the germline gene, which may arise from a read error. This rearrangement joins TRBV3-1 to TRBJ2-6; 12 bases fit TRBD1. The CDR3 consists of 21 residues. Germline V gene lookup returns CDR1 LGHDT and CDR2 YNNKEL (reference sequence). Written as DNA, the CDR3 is TGTGCCAGCAGCCAAGATTCGGGACAGGGGGCGATCCTTGCTGGGACCAACGTCCTGACTTTC. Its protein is CASSQDSGQGAILAGTNVLTF.

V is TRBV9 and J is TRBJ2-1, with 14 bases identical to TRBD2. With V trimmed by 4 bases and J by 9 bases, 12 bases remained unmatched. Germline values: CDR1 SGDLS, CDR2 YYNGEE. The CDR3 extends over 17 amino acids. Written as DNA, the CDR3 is TGTGCCAGCAGCTCGCAACCGGGACTAGCGGGGGTCGGTGAGCAGTTCTTC. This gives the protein CASSSQPGLAGVGEQFF. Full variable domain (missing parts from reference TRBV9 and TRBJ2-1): DSGVTQTPKHLITATGQRVTLRCSPRSGDLSVYWYQQSLDQGLQFLIQYYNGEERAKGNILERFSAQQFPDLHSELNLSSLELGDSALYFCASSSQPGLAGVGEQFFGPGTRLTVL.

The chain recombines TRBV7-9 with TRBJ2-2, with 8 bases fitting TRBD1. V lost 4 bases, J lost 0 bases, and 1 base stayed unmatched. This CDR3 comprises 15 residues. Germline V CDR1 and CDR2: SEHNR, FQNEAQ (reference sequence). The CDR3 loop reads CASSSTGANTGELFF. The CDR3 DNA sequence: TGTGCCAGCAGCTCGACAGGGGCGAACACCGGGGAGCTGTTTTTT.

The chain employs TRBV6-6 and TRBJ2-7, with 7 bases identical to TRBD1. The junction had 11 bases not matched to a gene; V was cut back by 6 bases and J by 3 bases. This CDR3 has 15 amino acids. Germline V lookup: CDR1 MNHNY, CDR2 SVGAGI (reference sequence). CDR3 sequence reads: CASSPQPGQHYEQYF. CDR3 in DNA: TGTGCCAGCAGCCCTCAGCCGGGACAGCACTACGAGCAGTACTTC.

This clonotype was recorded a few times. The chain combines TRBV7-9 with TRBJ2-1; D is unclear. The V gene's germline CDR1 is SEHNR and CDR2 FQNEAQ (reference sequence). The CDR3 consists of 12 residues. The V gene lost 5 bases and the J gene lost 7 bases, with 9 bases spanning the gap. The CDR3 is CASSVKRNEQFF. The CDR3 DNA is TGTGCCAGCAGCGTTAAGAGGAATGAGCAGTTCTTC.

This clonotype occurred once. The CDR3, as DNA: TGTGCCAGCAGTTCCCCACTAGCGGGGGGGCTTGGTAACATTCAGTACTTC. This encodes CASSSPLAGGLGNIQYF. V gene TRBV6-6 combines with J gene TRBJ2-7, with 13 bases fitting TRBD2. The end of the DNA aligns better with TRBJ2-4, so the J call may be wrong. Germline values: CDR1 MNHNY, CDR2 SVGAGI (reference sequence). The CDR3 runs to 17 residues.

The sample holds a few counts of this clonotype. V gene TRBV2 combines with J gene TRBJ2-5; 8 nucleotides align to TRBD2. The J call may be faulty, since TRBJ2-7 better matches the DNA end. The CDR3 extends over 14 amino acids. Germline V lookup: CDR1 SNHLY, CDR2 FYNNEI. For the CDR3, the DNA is TGTGCCAGCAGTGTAGGAAGCGGGAGTAGCGAGCAGTACTTC. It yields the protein CASSVGSGSSEQYF.

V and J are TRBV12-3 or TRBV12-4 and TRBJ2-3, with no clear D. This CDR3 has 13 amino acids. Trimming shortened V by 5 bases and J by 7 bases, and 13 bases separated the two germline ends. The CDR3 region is CASSRVRAHTQYF. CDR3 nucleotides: TGTGCCAGCAGTCGAGTGAGAGCACATACGCAGTATTTT.

This chain's CDR3 is CATSDSGTGATDTQYF. CDR3 in DNA: TGTGCCACCAGTGACTCGGGGACAGGGGCGACAGATACGCAGTATTTT. This chain uses TRBV24-1 with TRBJ2-3, with TRBD1 identical over 10 bases. The CDR3 has 16 residues. The V gene end was trimmed by 4 bases and the J gene end by 3 bases; junction bases not matched to a gene: 6. The germline CDR1 and CDR2 sequences are KGHDR and SFDVKD.

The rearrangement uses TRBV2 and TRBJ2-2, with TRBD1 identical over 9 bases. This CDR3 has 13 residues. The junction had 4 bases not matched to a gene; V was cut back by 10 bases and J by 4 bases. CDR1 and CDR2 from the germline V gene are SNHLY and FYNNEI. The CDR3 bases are TGTGCCAACCGGGACAGGGTCACCGGGGAGCTGTTTTTT. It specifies CANRDRVTGELFF.

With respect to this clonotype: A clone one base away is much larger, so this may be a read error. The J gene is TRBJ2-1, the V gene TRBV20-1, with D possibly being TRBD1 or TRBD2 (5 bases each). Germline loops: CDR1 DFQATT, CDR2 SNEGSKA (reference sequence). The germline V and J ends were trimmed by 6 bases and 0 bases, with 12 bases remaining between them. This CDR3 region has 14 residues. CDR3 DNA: TGCAGTGCGCCCCGGGACCTCTCCTACAATGAGCAGTTCTTC. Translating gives CSAPRDLSYNEQFF.

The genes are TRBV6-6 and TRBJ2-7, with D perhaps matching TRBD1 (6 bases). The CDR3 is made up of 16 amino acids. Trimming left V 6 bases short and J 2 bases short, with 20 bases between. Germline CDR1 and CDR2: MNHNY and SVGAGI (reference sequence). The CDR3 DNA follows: TGTGCCAGCAGCGACAGGAAAGGGGGTCTGACCTACGAGCAGTACTTC. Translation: CASSDRKGGLTYEQYF.

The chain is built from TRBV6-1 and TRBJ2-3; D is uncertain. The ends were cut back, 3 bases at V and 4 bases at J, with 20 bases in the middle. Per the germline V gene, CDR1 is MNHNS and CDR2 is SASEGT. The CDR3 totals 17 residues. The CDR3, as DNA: TGTGCCAGCAGTGACTTCTACTTGCCCAGCGTCGCAGATACGCAGTATTTT. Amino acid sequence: CASSDFYLPSVADTQYF.

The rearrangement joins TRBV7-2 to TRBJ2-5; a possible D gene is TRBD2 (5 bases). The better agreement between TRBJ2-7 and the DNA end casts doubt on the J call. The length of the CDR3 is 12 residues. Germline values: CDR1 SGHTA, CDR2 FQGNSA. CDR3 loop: CASGPTRNEQYF. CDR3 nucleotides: TGTGCCAGCGGACCTACTAGGAACGAGCAGTACTTC.

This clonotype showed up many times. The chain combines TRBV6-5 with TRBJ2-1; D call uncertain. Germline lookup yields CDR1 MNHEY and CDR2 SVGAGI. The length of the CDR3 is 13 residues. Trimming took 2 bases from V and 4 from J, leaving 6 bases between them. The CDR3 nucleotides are TGTGCCAGCAGTTACGACGCATACAATGAGCAGTTCTTC. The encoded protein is CASSYDAYNEQFF.

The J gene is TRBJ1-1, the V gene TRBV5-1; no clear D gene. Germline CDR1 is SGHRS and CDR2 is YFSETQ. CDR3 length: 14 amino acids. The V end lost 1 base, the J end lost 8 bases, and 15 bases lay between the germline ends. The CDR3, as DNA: TGCGCCAGCAGCTTGCGAACAGAAGTGGCAGAAGCTTTCTTT. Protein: CASSLRTEVAEAFF.